This T cell receptor beta chain is drawn from a study of Ad26.COV2.S vaccination and SARS-CoV-2 variants. For the study at large: As a participant in COV1001, the donor was in the Ad26.COV2.S trial arm. Points from the study as a whole: Post-vaccination breadth of spike-specific CD8+ and CD4+ T cell responses was reportedly substantial.

Worth noting for this clone: Its specificity is not known.

Treatment in this sample: some 20 received Ad26.COV2.S at low or high dose, single or two shots; about 5 received placebo; per-sample allocation not given. It was on day 63 after the first vaccine or placebo injection that samples were taken. Ad26 vector vaccine expressed Wuhan-strain SARS-CoV-2 spike. The protocol was immunoSEQ multiplex PCR, while the TCRdb copy is restricted to in-frame clones and leaves out a portion. The sample records a few hundred thousand clones, approximately 87% being singletons. This sequence was found in a person between 18 and 60 years old who received the Ad26.COV2.S COVID-19 vaccine or a placebo. This material consisted of peripheral blood, taken in a trial of Ad26.COV2.S vaccine versus placebo.

The CDR3 DNA follows: TGTGCCAGCAGTTACCAGGGGGCGCCGGGAAATTCACCCCTCCACTTT. Translated, it gives CASSYQGAPGNSPLHF. The chain recombines TRBV6-5 with TRBJ1-6; the match to TRBD1 covers 8 bases. The CDR3 is 16 residues long. CDR1 is MNHEY, CDR2 SVGAGI, per germline. V dropped 2 bases and J dropped 7; count of bases not matched to a gene: 7.